This passage covers 14 T cell receptor beta chains from one sample sequenced in a study of brain metastases from non-small cell lung cancer. Generated by immunoSEQ multiplex PCR, the TCRdb table keeps only in-frame clones and is missing some. The sample records several hundred clones, about 86% being singletons. Material for sequencing was tissue from a brain metastasis. The source is a donor at least 40 years old with non-small cell lung cancer.

This chain uses TRBV7-9 with TRBJ1-1; D is undetermined. There are 13 residues in the CDR3. Germline assignment: CDR1 SEHNR and CDR2 FQNEAQ (reference sequence). Trimming shortened V by 2 bases and J by 1 base, and 5 bases separated the two germline ends. The CDR3 region has the DNA TGTGCCAGCAGCTTATTCAAGAACACTGAAGCTTTCTTT. This encodes CASSLFKNTEAFF.

The chain uses TRBV18 and TRBJ1-1; D not certain. V was cut by 3 bases and J by 3 bases, with 11 bases left in between. The CDR3 loop spans 14 amino acids. CDR1 is KGHSH and CDR2 is LQKENI in the germline V gene. DNA for the CDR3: TGTGCCAGCTCACCTCGGCAGGCCGACACTGAAGCTTTCTTT. Protein product: CASSPRQADTEAFF.

V and J are TRBV15 and TRBJ1-2; no reliable D call. Deletions cut 3 bases from V and 3 bases from J, with 17 bases between. Germline V gene data show CDR1 as LNHNV and CDR2 as YYDKDF (reference sequence). This CDR3 contains 16 residues. The CDR3 loop is CATSSYLIRQDYGYTF. The CDR3 region has the DNA TGTGCCACCAGCAGTTACCTCATCAGGCAAGACTATGGCTACACCTTC.

The chain joins TRBV5-1 to TRBJ2-3; D gene ambiguous. The V end lost 5 bases, the J end lost 2 bases, and 12 bases lay between the germline ends. Germline V lookup: CDR1 SGHRS, CDR2 YFSETQ. CDR3 length equals 14 residues. The DNA of the CDR3 is TGCGCCAGCAGATTAGACGGAATCACAGATACGCAGTATTTT. Encoded protein: CASRLDGITDTQYF.

This chain joins TRBV6-5 and TRBJ1-1, with D possibly being TRBD1 (5 bases). Germline-derived CDR1 and CDR2 are MNHEY and SVGAGI. V was clipped by 7 bases and J by 11 bases, with 17 bases between them. The CDR3 sequence is 12 residues long. CDR3 nucleotides: TGTGCCAGCATCGGACCGGCGGGGGGGGCTTTCTTT. Residues: CASIGPAGGAFF.

This sequence joins TRBV7-3 and TRBJ2-3, with 7 positions matching TRBD2. J was trimmed by 2 bases and V by 5 bases; bases with no gene match: 1. The CDR3 extends over 13 amino acids. CDR1 and CDR2 from the germline V gene are SGHTA and FQGTGA. CDR3 DNA: TGTGCCAGCAGCGGGACTAACACAGATACGCAGTATTTT. Translated, it gives CASSGTNTDTQYF.

The chain carries TRBV4-3 and TRBJ1-2; 10 bases align to TRBD1. The V and J ends lost 5 bases and 8 bases, in that order; junction bases with no gene match: 11. The CDR3 runs to 15 residues. CDR1 is LGHNA, CDR2 YSLEER, per germline. CDR3 in amino acids: CASSNPGQGSWGYTF. CDR3 DNA sequence: TGCGCCAGCAGCAACCCGGGACAGGGGTCGTGGGGCTACACCTTC.

The chain combines TRBV7-9 with TRBJ1-2; D remains unclear. With 4 bases removed from V and 7 bases from J, the gap between germline ends came to 16 bases. Per germline, CDR1 SEHNR and CDR2 FQNEAQ (reference sequence). This CDR3 has 14 residues. The CDR3 loop reads CASSSSVGGSGYTF. CDR3 DNA: TGTGCCAGCAGCTCCTCTGTGGGAGGAAGTGGCTACACCTTC.

The rearrangement joins TRBV7-2 to TRBJ1-1, with 11 bases aligning to TRBD1. The CDR3 sequence is 15 residues long. Germline V gene data show CDR1 as SGHTA and CDR2 as FQGNSA. J gave up 4 bases and V 4 bases, and 5 bases lay outside the gene matches. The CDR3 is CASSSGQGAVTEAFF. CDR3 coding DNA: TGTGCCAGCAGCTCAGGACAGGGGGCAGTCACTGAAGCTTTCTTT.

This rearrangement joins TRBV5-6 to TRBJ2-5, with 8 bases matching TRBD1. The CDR3 has 15 amino acids. The junction had 7 bases not matched to a gene; V was cut back by 0 bases and J by 6 bases. The germline V gene encodes CDR1 SGHDT and CDR2 YYEEEE. CDR3 DNA: TGTGCCAGCAGCTTGGCGGGGACAGGCCTAAAGACCCAGTACTTC. Its translation is CASSLAGTGLKTQYF.

The chain couples TRBV6-6 to TRBJ1-6; no clear D gene. Per the germline V gene, CDR1 is MNHNY and CDR2 is SVGAGI (reference sequence). The germline V and J ends were trimmed by 5 bases and 7 bases, with 9 bases remaining between them. The CDR3 spans 13 residues. CDR3 nucleotides: TGTGCCAGCAGTACCCGACCCAATTCACCCCTCCACTTT. This codes for CASSTRPNSPLHF.

The J gene is TRBJ2-5, the V gene TRBV3-1 (or the pseudogene TRBV3-2); 10 bases are shared with TRBD2. The germline V gene encodes CDR1 LGHDT and CDR2 YNNKEL (reference sequence). Trimming took 6 bases from V and 4 from J; bases not matched to a gene: 5. The CDR3 runs 14 residues. CDR3 protein: CASSLAGVGETQYF. For the CDR3, the DNA is TGTGCCAGCAGTCTAGCGGGAGTGGGAGAGACCCAGTACTTC.

The chain uses TRBV5-1 and TRBJ2-4; TRBD1 is a possible D gene (5 bases). The CDR3 is 15 residues long. Germline CDR1 and CDR2: SGHRS and YFSETQ. V was cut by 4 bases and J by 3 bases, with 14 bases left in between. CDR3 protein: CASSQGHPRKNIQYF. DNA of the CDR3: TGCGCCAGCAGCCAGGGCCACCCTCGCAAAAACATTCAGTACTTC.

The rearrangement uses TRBV24-1 and TRBJ2-2; D not certain. In germline, CDR1 is KGHDR, CDR2 SFDVKD. The CDR3 sequence is 16 residues long. Trimming left V 3 bases short and J 0 bases short, with 10 bases between. CDR3 bases: TGTGCCACCAGTGATCCTGCCAACCCGAACACCGGGGAGCTGTTTTTT. Amino acid sequence: CATSDPANPNTGELFF.